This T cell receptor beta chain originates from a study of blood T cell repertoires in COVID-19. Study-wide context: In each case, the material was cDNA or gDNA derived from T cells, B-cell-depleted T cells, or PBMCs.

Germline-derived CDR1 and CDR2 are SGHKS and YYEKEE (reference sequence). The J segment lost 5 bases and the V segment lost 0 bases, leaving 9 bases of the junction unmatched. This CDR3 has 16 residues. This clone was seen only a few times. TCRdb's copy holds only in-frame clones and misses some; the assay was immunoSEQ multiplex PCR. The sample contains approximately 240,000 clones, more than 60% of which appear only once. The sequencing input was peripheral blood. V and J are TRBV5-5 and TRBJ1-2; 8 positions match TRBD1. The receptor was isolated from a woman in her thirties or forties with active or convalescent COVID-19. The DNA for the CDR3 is TGTGCCAGCAGCTTGGAAAGACAGGGGAGAGGGTATGGCTACACCTTC. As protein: CASSLERQGRGYGYTF. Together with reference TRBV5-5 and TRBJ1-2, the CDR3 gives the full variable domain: DAGVTQSPTHLIKTRGQQVTLRCSPISGHKSVSWYQQVLGQGPQFIFQYYEKEERGRGNFPDRFSARQFPNYSSELNVNALLLGDSALYLCASSLERQGRGYGYTFGSGTRLTVV.